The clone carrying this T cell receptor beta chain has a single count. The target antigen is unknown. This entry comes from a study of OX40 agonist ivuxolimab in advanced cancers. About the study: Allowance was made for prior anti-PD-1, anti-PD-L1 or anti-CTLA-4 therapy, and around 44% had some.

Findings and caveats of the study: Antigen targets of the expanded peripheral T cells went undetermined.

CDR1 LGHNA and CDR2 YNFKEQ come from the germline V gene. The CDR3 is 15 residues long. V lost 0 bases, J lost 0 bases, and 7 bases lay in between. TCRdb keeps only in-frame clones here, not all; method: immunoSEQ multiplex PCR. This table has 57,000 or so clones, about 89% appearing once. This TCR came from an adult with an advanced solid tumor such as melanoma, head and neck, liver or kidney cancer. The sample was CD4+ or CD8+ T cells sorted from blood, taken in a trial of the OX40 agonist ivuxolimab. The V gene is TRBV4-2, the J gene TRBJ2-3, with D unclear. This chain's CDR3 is CASSQEMASTDTQYF. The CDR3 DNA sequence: TGTGCCAGCAGCCAAGAAATGGCTAGCACAGATACGCAGTATTTT.